Listed here are 7 T cell receptor beta chains from one sample, sequenced in a study of cytomegalovirus exposure and HLA in healthy donors. The PCR contained 60 Vbeta and 13 Jbeta primers. Libraries were prepared by immunoSEQ multiplex PCR; TCRdb keeps only in-frame clonotypes and omits some of them. The data show under 90,000 clones, around 82% seen once. The sequencing sample was made of PBMCs. Receptors were obtained from a man aged 35-49 years in good health and CMV-seronegative.

The gene calls are TRBV2 and TRBJ1-1; tentative D call: TRBD1 (6 bases). V dropped 4 bases and J dropped 0 bases, with 12 bases sitting between them. Germline-derived CDR1 and CDR2 are SNHLY and FYNNEI. The CDR3 consists of 15 residues. This CDR3 is CASSGDRIMNTEAFF. For the CDR3, the DNA is TGTGCCAGCAGTGGCGACAGGATCATGAACACTGAAGCTTTCTTT.

Comment on this clone: This CDR3 fails to terminate in the conserved phenylalanine or tryptophan, so it likely reflects a read error. No DNA is shown, since the ends of the CDR3 on it are uncertain; the CDR3 is the one TCRdb lists. V gene TRBV23-1 combines with J gene TRBJ1-3. TRBV23-1 belongs to the ORF category, with a function that is uncertain. Both ends counted, the CDR3 spans 10 residues. CDR3: CASGLGDWSV.

CDR3 DNA: TGTGCCAGCAGCCCAAGGGGGGGGACAGGGAACGCCGAGCAGTACTTC. It is translated as CASSPRGGTGNAEQYF. This chain links TRBV9 with TRBJ2-7, with 9 bases fitting TRBD1. V shed 4 bases and J 6 bases; nucleotides not matched to a gene: 14. This CDR3 has 16 amino acids. Germline-derived CDR1 and CDR2 are SGDLS and YYNGEE.

For this clone: The germline gene is not matched at one end of the junction; a read error may be the cause. The rearrangement uses TRBV6-6 and TRBJ1-2, with 8 nucleotides matching TRBD1. The CDR3 contains 13 residues. Germline CDR1 is MNHNY and CDR2 is SVGAGI (reference sequence). DNA of the CDR3: TGTGCCAGCACCACAGGGGGGGACTATGGCTACCCCTTC. Translation: CASTTGGDYGYPF.

This chain links TRBV19 with TRBJ2-7, with D unclear. Germline CDR1 reads LNHDA; CDR2 reads SQIVND (reference sequence). With 3 bases removed from V and 0 bases from J, the gap between germline ends came to 6 bases. CDR3 length: 13 amino acids. The CDR3: CASSIAVSYEQYF. CDR3 DNA sequence: TGTGCCAGTAGTATTGCAGTCTCCTACGAGCAGTACTTC.

The sample holds one count of this clone. The rearrangement links TRBV5-1 to TRBJ2-3; 9 bases map to TRBD1. The CDR3 loop spans 16 amino acids. The V and J ends lost 3 bases and 3 bases, in that order; junction bases with no gene match: 8. Germline V CDR1 and CDR2: SGHRS, YFSETQ. In DNA form, the CDR3 reads TGCGCCAGCAGCTGGGTCGGGACAGGGCGAACAGATACGCAGTATTTT. This encodes CASSWVGTGRTDTQYF.

V usage is TRBV7-8 and J usage is TRBJ1-2, with a weak D call TRBD1 (5 bases). The CDR3 contains 14 residues. CDR1 SGHVS and CDR2 FQNEAQ come from the germline V gene. The V gene lost 3 bases and the J gene lost 8 bases, with 16 bases spanning the gap. The CDR3 loop reads CASSLGGHSGGYTF. The CDR3, as DNA: TGTGCCAGCAGCTTGGGCGGACATTCAGGAGGCTACACCTTC.